A selection of T cell receptor beta chains follows, all from one sample in a study of shared T cell receptors in the human thymus. Clones were sequenced by immunoSEQ multiplex PCR, and TCRdb holds only the in-frame ones, with some missing. This table holds hundreds of thousands of clones, approximately 87% found once. The sample also formed part of further work on human thymus T cells.

Sequencing was done on a sample of thymocytes. The receptor set was obtained from a boy less than two years old with a congenital heart defect. The CDR3 runs from the conserved cysteine through the conserved F or W. The D gene is left open where the match is weak. The size of a clone is reported for some rows only, either as once, few or many, or as a class for expanded clones.

>TRBJ2-1|-|TRBD2|TRBV2
CASSVKGGSSGQFF
TGTGCCAGCAGCGTAAAGGGCGGGAGTTCCGGGCAGTTCTTC
>TRBJ1-2|-|TRBD1|TRBV5-6
CASSSGVGTDEGYGYTF
TGTGCCAGCAGCTCCGGGGTAGGGACAGACGAGGGCTATGGCTACACCTTC
>TRBJ1-5|-|TRBD1|TRBV30
CAWSVRQGDAQPQHF
TGTGCCTGGAGTGTAAGACAGGGGGACGCTCAGCCCCAGCATTTT
>TRBJ1-1|-|-|TRBV5-1
CASSLGEPPAFF
TGCGCCAGCAGTCTCGGGGAGCCTCCCGCTTTCTTT
>TRBJ1-2|few|-|TRBV28
CASSFIGASYGYTF
TGTGCCAGCAGTTTCATAGGGGCTAGCTATGGCTACACCTTC
>TRBJ2-5|-|-|TRBV19
CASSSPSLRGPGRETQYF
TGTGCCAGTAGTAGCCCCTCCCTGCGGGGCCCTGGCCGAGAGACCCAGTACTTC
>TRBJ2-3|-|-|TRBV9
CASSSTDTQYF
TGTGCCAGCTCAAGCACAGATACGCAGTATTTT
>TRBJ2-5|-|-|TRBV27
CASSFPHGTQYF
TGTGCCAGCAGTTTTCCCCACGGGACCCAGTACTTC
>TRBJ2-7|-|-|TRBV19
CASSGTSSSYEQYF
TGTGCCAGTAGCGGGACTTCTAGCTCCTACGAGCAGTACTTC
>TRBJ2-2|few|-|TRBV6-6
CASSYRVARNTGELFF
TGTGCCAGCAGTTATAGGGTAGCGAGGAACACCGGGGAGCTGTTTTTT
>TRBJ1-1|-|TRBD1|TRBV14
CASRQGTAPNTEAFF
TGTGCCAGCAGACAGGGGACGGCCCCGAACACTGAAGCTTTCTTT